The 21 T cell receptor beta chains below were found in one sample sequenced in a study of blood T cell repertoires in COVID-19. Clones were read by immunoSEQ multiplex PCR, and TCRdb kept only the in-frame ones, dropping some. Among tens of thousands of clones listed, around 90% were seen once. The sequencing input was peripheral blood. Receptor source: a man in his forties or fifties with active COVID-19.

CDR3 amino acids: CASTPGQGWGNTIYF. CDR3 bases: TGTGCCAGCACCCCTGGGCAGGGTTGGGGAAACACCATATATTTT. The rearrangement joins TRBV28 to TRBJ1-3, with D maybe TRBD1 (5 bases). V lost 7 bases, J lost 4 bases, and 17 bases lay in between. The CDR3 is 15 residues long. Germline V gene sequence: CDR1 MDHEN, CDR2 SYDVKM.

The CDR3 is CSTRGGAGQPQHF. In DNA, the CDR3 is TGCAGCACCCGAGGGGGGGCGGGTCAGCCCCAGCATTTT. The chain employs TRBV29-1 and TRBJ1-5; the D gene is possibly TRBD1 (6 bases). The germline gives CDR1 SQVTM, CDR2 ANQGSEA. Trimming removed 8 bases from V and 6 bases from J, with 17 bases in between. The CDR3 loop spans 13 amino acids.

V gene TRBV27 combines with J gene TRBJ2-2; D unclear. V shed 7 bases and J shed 2 bases, with 23 bases lying between them. This CDR3 is built from 18 residues. The germline V gene encodes CDR1 MNHEY and CDR2 SMNVEV (reference sequence). CDR3 loop: CASTHAYRHKGNTGELFF. CDR3 in DNA: TGTGCCAGCACACACGCATACCGACACAAAGGAAACACCGGGGAGCTGTTTTTT.

The chain is built from TRBV5-8 and TRBJ1-5, with 10 bases aligning to TRBD1. CDR1 and CDR2 from the germline V gene are SGHTS and YDEGEE. V trimming: 4 bases; J trimming: 4 bases; junction bases outside the gene matches: 5. The CDR3 totals 15 residues. The CDR3 nucleotides read TGTGCCAGCAGCCGGGACAGGGGAATTAATCAGCCCCAGCATTTT. The encoded protein is CASSRDRGINQPQHF. Full variable domain (outside the CDR3, taken from reference TRBV5-8 and TRBJ1-5): EAGVTQSPTHLIKTRGQQATLRCSPISGHTSVYWYQQALGLGLQFLLWYDEGEERNRGNFPPRFSGRQFPNYSSELNVNALELEDSALYLCASSRDRGINQPQHFGDGTRLSIL.

The chain employs TRBV28 and TRBJ2-7; maybe TRBD1 (5 bases). Trimming cost V 2 bases and J 5 bases, with 19 bases left between them. Germline assignment: CDR1 MDHEN and CDR2 SYDVKM. The CDR3 is 16 residues long. The CDR3 DNA reads TGTGCCAGCAGTTTACTCACCACGCAGGGCATCCACGAGCAGTACTTC. Translation: CASSLLTTQGIHEQYF.

This chain connects TRBV27 to TRBJ1-1; D unresolved. From germline, CDR1 is MNHEY and CDR2 SMNVEV (reference sequence). The germline V and J ends were trimmed by 7 bases and 1 base, with 10 bases remaining between them. This CDR3 is 13 amino acids long. CDR3 loop: CASMLGRNTEAFF. For the CDR3, the DNA is TGTGCCAGCATGTTGGGCAGGAACACTGAAGCTTTCTTT.

The chain has TRBV5-4 and TRBJ2-5, with TRBD2 matching over 7 bases. Looked up from germline, CDR1 is SGHNT and CDR2 is YYREEE (reference sequence). CDR3 size: 13 residues. V lost 4 bases and J lost 6; bases outside the gene matches: 6. The DNA of the CDR3 is TGTGCCAGCAGCGGGTCTAGCGGCAAGACCCAGTACTTC. This encodes CASSGSSGKTQYF.

This clone occurred a few times. The V gene is TRBV9, the J gene TRBJ1-1; 9 bases line up with TRBD1. Germline V lookup: CDR1 SGDLS, CDR2 YYNGEE. The trim removed 0 bases at V and 5 bases at J, leaving 14 bases unmatched. The CDR3 covers 18 residues. The CDR3 loop reads CASSVVGTGKGSKTEAFF. The CDR3 DNA follows: TGTGCCAGCAGCGTAGTGGGGACAGGGAAAGGATCGAAGACTGAAGCTTTCTTT.

The J gene is TRBJ1-3, the V gene TRBV18, with D perhaps TRBD1 (5 bases). Germline CDR1 reads KGHSH; CDR2 reads LQKENI. The CDR3 consists of 17 residues. Trimming took 2 bases from V and 1 from J, leaving 15 bases between them. The CDR3 nucleotides read TGTGCCAGCTCACCAGATTTAGGGGCCGGATCTGGAAACACCATATATTTT. This encodes CASSPDLGAGSGNTIYF. Complete variable domain (other parts from reference TRBV18 and TRBJ1-3): NAGVMQNPRHLVRRRGQEARLRCSPMKGHSHVYWYRQLPEEGLKFMVYLQKENIIDESGMPKERFSAEFPKEGPSILRIQQVVRGDSAAYFCASSPDLGAGSGNTIYFGEGSWLTVV.

This clone was seen a few times. This rearrangement joins TRBV15 to TRBJ1-5; 7 positions match TRBD1. CDR3 length: 16 residues. Unmatched junction bases numbered 7, after V lost 1 base and J lost 4 bases. Germline CDR1 and CDR2: LNHNV and YYDKDF (reference sequence). This CDR3 reads CATSRVRDRGNQPQHF. The DNA of the CDR3 is TGTGCCACCAGCAGAGTAAGGGACAGAGGAAATCAGCCCCAGCATTTT. Supplemented by reference TRBV15 and TRBJ1-5, the full variable domain reads DAMVIQNPRYQVTQFGKPVTLSCSQTLNHNVMYWYQQKSSQAPKLLFHYYDKDFNNEADTPDNFQSRRPNTSFCFLDIRSPGLGDTAMYLCATSRVRDRGNQPQHFGDGTRLSIL.

The J gene is TRBJ1-4, the V gene TRBV5-1; 8 bases are a match to TRBD1. V was pared by 7 bases and J by 4 bases, with 6 bases of the junction left unmatched. Germline V gene sequence: CDR1 SGHRS, CDR2 YFSETQ. The CDR3 contains 14 residues. For the CDR3, the DNA is TGCGCCAGCGGTACAGGGGGGATTAATGAAAAACTGTTTTTT. Residues: CASGTGGINEKLFF.

The chain employs TRBV11-3 and TRBJ1-3, with D maybe TRBD1 (6 bases). Germline CDR1 and CDR2: SGHNT and YENEEA. The V end was cut by 6 bases, the J end by 3 bases, with 6 bases between. CDR3 size: 12 residues. The CDR3 DNA sequence: TGTGCCAGCAGGGACAGTGGAAACACCATATATTTT. This translates into CASRDSGNTIYF.

The rearrangement joins TRBV11-1 to TRBJ2-7, with 8 bases that match TRBD1. Germline V gene lookup returns CDR1 SGHAT and CDR2 FQDESV (reference sequence). The CDR3 contains 15 residues. V lost 5 bases to trimming and J lost 6 bases; unmatched junction nucleotides: 12. CDR3 region: CASSPPTGVISEQYF. The CDR3 bases are TGTGCCAGCAGCCCCCCGACAGGGGTTATCTCCGAGCAGTACTTC.

This clone is a singleton in its sample. This chain joins TRBV9 and TRBJ2-1, with 14 bases that match TRBD2. Losses at the gene ends were 8 bases for V and 3 bases for J; bases not matched to a gene: 16. The CDR3 is made up of 19 amino acids. Germline V CDR1 and CDR2: SGDLS, YYNGEE. The CDR3 spells CASGDKGLAGAVNYNEQFF. The DNA of the CDR3 is TGTGCCAGTGGGGATAAGGGACTAGCGGGGGCCGTCAACTACAATGAGCAGTTCTTC.

The chain has TRBV28 and TRBJ2-1, with 8 bases identical to TRBD1. The CDR3 is 15 amino acids. Germline V gene lookup returns CDR1 MDHEN and CDR2 SYDVKM. The trim removed 8 bases at V and 7 bases at J, leaving 13 bases unmatched. CDR3 residues: CASSPSRTGRNEQFF. In nucleotides, the CDR3 is TGTGCCAGCTCTCCTTCCCGGACAGGGAGGAATGAGCAGTTCTTC.

The chain carries TRBV2 and TRBJ1-2, with D possibly TRBD1 on 6 matching bases. Germline V gives CDR1 SNHLY, CDR2 FYNNEI. The CDR3 contains 13 residues. Trimming removed 4 bases at V and 6 bases at J, with 12 bases between. CDR3 region: CASSGSSGDGYTF. The CDR3 DNA reads TGTGCCAGCAGTGGGTCGTCAGGGGATGGCTACACCTTC.

The chain joins TRBV19 to TRBJ2-1; TRBD1 might be the D (6 bases). Trimming removed 4 bases from V and 0 bases from J, with 10 bases in between. The CDR3 covers 15 residues. From germline, CDR1 is LNHDA and CDR2 SQIVND (reference sequence). CDR3 sequence: CASSRGLSSYNEQFF. For the CDR3, the DNA is TGTGCCAGTAGTAGGGGGCTAAGCTCCTACAATGAGCAGTTCTTC. The whole variable domain, remainder taken from reference TRBV19 and TRBJ2-1, is DGGITQSPKYLFRKEGQNVTLSCEQNLNHDAMYWYRQDPGQGLRLIYYSQIVNDFQKGDIAEGYSVSREKKESFPLTVTSAQKNPTAFYLCASSRGLSSYNEQFFGPGTRLTVL.

The chain carries TRBV5-1 and TRBJ1-4, with 9 bases that match TRBD1. Germline V gives CDR1 SGHRS, CDR2 YFSETQ. The J segment lost 5 bases and the V segment lost 3 bases, leaving 2 bases of the junction unmatched. The CDR3 totals 14 residues. CDR3 coding DNA: TGCGCCAGCAGCTCGGGACAGGGAAATGAAAAACTGTTTTTT. It is translated as CASSSGQGNEKLFF.

The rearrangement uses TRBV6-1 and TRBJ2-2; TRBD1 agrees at 7 bases. The CDR3 extends over 15 amino acids. Looked up from germline, CDR1 is MNHNS and CDR2 is SASEGT. V gave up 2 bases and J gave up 0 bases; unmatched junction bases: 0. Here the CDR3 DNA reads TGTGCCAGCAGTGAACAGGGGGCGAACACCGGGGAGCTGTTTTTT. It specifies CASSEQGANTGELFF.

The chain employs TRBV20-1 and TRBJ2-3; no definite D call. Germline V gene data show CDR1 as DFQATT and CDR2 as SNEGSKA (reference sequence). Trimming removed 5 bases at V and 5 bases at J, with 8 bases between. This CDR3 region has 11 residues. The DNA of the CDR3 is TGCAGTGCTGCATGGCTAGATACGCAGTATTTT. This codes for CSAAWLDTQYF.

CDR3 sequence reads: CASSFKGGHRDTQYF. For the CDR3, the DNA is TGTGCCAGCAGCTTCAAGGGGGGGCACCGAGATACGCAGTATTTT. V usage is TRBV7-8 and J usage is TRBJ2-3, with a tentative D call TRBD2 (7 bases). The V gene lost 3 bases and the J gene lost 5 bases, with 15 bases spanning the gap. CDR3 size: 15 residues. Germline V gene lookup returns CDR1 SGHVS and CDR2 FQNEAQ.